This T cell receptor beta chain derives from a study of low-dose radiotherapy and immunotherapy resistance in tumors. On the study more broadly: Cohort 1 was treated with 0.5 Gy per fraction at 2-week intervals, amounting to 6.5 Gy overall. The study administered intravenous cyclophosphamide at 200 mg/m2 every two weeks, one day ahead of radiation and immunotherapy.

Sample time point: before trial treatment. Every donor's regimen consisted of nivolumab, ipilimumab, aspirin, low-dose cyclophosphamide and low-dose radiotherapy. Alpha- and beta-chain coverage of first-strand cDNA came from TRAV- and TRBV-specific primers. Using a constant-region primer together with a V-primer adapter, TCRs were subjected to 20 PCR cycles of amplification. mRNA, after isolation, was amplified by in vitro transcription. MiXCR, applied by TCRdb to the reads, yields one record per CDR3 protein. The data show 60,000 to 90,000 distinct CDR3 sequences, around 30% seen once. The ends were cut back, 8 bases at V and 6 bases at J, with 24 bases in the middle. This CDR3 contains 16 residues.

The source of this sequence is a female donor with ovarian cancer. This specimen was PBMCs, taken before treatment. The chain couples TRBV5-3 to TRBJ1-5, with TRBD1 as a possible D gene (5 bases). TRBV5-3 is known as an ORF, though its function is uncertain. Here the CDR3 reads CASLVGPPGRGQPQHF. For the CDR3, the DNA is TGTGCCAGCTTGGTTGGGCCACCGGGGAGGGGTCAGCCCCAGCATTTT.